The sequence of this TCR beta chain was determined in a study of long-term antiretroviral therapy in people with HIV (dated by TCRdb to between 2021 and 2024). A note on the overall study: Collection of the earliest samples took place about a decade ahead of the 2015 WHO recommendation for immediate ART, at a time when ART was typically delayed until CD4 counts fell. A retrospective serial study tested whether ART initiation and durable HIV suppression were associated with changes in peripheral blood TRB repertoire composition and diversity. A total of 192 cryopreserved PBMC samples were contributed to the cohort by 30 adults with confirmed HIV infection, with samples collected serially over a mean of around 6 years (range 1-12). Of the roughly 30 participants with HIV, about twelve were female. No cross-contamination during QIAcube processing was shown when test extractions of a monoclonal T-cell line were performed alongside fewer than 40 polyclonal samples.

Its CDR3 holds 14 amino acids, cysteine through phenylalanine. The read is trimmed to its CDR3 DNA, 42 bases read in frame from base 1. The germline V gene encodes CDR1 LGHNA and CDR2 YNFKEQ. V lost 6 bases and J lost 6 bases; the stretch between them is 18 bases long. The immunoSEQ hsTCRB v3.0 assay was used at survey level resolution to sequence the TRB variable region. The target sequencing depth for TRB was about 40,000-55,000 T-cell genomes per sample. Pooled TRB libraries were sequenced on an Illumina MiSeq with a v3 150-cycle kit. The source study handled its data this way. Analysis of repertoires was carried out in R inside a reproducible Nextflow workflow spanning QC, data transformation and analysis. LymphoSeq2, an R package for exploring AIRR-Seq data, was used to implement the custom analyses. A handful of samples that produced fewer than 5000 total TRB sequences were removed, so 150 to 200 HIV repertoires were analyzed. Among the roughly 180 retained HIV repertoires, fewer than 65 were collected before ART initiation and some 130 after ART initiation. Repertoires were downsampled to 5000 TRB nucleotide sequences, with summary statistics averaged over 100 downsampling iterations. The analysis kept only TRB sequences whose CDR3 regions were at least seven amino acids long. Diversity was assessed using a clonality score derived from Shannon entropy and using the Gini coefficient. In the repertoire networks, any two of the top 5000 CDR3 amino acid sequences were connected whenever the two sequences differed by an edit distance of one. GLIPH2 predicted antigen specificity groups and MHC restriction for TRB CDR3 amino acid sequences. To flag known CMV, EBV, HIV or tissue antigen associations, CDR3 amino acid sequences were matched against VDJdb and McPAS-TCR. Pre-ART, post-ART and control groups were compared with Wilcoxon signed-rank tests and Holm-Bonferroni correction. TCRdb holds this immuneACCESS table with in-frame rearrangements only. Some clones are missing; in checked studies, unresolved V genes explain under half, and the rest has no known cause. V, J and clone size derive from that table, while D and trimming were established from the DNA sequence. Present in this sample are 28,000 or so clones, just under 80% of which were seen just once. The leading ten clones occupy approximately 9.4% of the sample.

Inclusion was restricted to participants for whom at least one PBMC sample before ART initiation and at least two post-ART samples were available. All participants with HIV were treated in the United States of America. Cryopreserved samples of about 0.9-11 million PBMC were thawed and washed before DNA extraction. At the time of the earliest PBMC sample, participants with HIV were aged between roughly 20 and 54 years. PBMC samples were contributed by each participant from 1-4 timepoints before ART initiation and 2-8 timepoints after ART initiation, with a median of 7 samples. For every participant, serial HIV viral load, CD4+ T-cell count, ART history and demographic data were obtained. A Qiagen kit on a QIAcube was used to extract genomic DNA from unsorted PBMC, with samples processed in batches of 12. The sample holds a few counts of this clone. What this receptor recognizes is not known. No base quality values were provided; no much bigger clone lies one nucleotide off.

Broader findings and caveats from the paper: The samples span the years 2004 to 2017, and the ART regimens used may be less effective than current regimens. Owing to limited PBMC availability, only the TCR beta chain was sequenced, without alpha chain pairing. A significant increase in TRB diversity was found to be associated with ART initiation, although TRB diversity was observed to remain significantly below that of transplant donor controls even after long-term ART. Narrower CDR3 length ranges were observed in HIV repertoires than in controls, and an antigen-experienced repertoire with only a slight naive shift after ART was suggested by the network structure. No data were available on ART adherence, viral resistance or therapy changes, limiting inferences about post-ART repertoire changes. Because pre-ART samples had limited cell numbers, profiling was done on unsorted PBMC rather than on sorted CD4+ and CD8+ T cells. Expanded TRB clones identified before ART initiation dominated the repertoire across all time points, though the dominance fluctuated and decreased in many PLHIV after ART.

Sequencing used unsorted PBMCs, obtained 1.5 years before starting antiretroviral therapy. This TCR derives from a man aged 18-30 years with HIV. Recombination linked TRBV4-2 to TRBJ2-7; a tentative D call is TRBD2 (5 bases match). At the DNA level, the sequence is TGTGCCAGCAGGAGCGGTCGCCAAGATGGCGAGCAGTACTTC. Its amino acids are CASRSGRQDGEQYF.